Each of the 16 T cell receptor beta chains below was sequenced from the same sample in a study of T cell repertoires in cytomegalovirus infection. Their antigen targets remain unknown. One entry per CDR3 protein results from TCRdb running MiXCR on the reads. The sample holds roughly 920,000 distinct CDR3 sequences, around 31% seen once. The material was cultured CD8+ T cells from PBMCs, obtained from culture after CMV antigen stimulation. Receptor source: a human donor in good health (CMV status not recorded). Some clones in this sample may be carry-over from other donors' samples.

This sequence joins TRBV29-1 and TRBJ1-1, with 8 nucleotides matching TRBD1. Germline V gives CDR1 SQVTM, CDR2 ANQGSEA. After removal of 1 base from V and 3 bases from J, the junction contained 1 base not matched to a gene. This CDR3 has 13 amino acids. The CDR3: CSVEGQGHTEAFF. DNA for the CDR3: TGCAGCGTTGAAGGACAGGGGCACACTGAAGCTTTCTTT.

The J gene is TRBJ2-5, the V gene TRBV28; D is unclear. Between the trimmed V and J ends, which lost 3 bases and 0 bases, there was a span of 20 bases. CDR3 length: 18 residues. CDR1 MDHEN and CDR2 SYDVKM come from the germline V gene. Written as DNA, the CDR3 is TGTGCCAGCAGTTTTAAGGGTACTGGCAGGTCGTACCAAGAGACCCAGTACTTC. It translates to CASSFKGTGRSYQETQYF.

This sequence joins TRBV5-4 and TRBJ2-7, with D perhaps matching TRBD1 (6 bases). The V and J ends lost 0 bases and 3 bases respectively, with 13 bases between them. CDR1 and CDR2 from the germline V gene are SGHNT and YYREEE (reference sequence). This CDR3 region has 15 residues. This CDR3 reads CASSLAGQSYYEQYF. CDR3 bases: TGTGCCAGCAGCTTGGCCGGACAGAGTTACTACGAGCAGTACTTC.

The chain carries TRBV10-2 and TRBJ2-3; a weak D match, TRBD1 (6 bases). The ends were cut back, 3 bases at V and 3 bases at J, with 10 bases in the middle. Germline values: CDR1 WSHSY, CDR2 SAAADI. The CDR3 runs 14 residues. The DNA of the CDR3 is TGCGCCAGCAGTGACCACAGGGCTACAGATACGCAGTATTTT. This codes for CASSDHRATDTQYF.

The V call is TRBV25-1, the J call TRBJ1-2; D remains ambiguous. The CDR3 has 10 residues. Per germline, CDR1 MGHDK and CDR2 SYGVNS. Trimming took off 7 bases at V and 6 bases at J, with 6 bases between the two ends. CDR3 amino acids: CASKSDGYTF. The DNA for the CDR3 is TGTGCCAGCAAATCGGATGGCTACACCTTC.

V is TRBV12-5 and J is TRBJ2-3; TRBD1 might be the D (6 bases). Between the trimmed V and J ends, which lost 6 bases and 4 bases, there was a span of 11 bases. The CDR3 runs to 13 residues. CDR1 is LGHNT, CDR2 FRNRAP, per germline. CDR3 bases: TGTGCTAGTGGACCAGGGGTTTCAGATACGCAGTATTTT. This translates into CASGPGVSDTQYF.

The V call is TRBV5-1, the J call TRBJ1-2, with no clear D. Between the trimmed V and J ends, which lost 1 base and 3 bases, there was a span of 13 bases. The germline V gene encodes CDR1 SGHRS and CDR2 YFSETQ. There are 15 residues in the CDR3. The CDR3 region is CASSLSGRLDYGYTF. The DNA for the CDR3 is TGCGCCAGCAGCTTGTCTGGCCGCCTCGACTATGGCTACACCTTC.

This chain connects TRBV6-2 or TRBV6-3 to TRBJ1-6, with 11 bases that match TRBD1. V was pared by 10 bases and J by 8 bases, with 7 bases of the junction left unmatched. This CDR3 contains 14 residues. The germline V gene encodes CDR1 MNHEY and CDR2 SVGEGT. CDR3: CATTGQGAHSPLHF. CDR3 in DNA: TGTGCCACCACCGGACAGGGGGCGCATTCACCCCTCCACTTT.

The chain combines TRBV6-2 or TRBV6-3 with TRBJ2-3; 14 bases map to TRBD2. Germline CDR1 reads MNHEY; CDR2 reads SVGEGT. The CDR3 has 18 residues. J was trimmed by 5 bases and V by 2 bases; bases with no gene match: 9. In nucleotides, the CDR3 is TGTGCCAGCAGTTACCCCACGGGACTAGCGGGGGTGAAAGATACGCAGTATTTT. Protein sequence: CASSYPTGLAGVKDTQYF.

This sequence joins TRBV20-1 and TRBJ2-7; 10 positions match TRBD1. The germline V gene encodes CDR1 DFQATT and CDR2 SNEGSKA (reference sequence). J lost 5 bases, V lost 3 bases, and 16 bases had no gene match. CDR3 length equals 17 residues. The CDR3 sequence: CSASLPTWTGGSNEQYF. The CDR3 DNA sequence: TGCAGTGCTAGCCTTCCTACGTGGACAGGGGGTTCTAACGAGCAGTACTTC.

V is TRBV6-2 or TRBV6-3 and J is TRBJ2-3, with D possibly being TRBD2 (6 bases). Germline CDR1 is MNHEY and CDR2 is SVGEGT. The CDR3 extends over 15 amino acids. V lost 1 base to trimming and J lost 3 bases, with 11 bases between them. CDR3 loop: CASSYYGGRTDTQYF. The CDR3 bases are TGTGCCAGCAGTTACTACGGGGGAAGGACAGATACGCAGTATTTT.

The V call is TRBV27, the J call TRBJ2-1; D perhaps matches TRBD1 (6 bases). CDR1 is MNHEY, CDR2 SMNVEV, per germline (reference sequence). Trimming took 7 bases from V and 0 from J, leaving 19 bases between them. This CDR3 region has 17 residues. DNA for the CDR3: TGTGCCAGCATACCAAAACAGGGCTACAGCTCCTACAATGAGCAGTTCTTC. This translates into CASIPKQGYSSYNEQFF.

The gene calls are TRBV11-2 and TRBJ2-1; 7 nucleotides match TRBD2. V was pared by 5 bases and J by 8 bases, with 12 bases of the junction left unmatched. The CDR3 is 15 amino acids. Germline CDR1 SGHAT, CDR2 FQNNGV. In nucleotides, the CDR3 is TGTGCCAGCAGCCCCCGGACTAGTCGGATCGATGAGCAGTTCTTC. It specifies CASSPRTSRIDEQFF.

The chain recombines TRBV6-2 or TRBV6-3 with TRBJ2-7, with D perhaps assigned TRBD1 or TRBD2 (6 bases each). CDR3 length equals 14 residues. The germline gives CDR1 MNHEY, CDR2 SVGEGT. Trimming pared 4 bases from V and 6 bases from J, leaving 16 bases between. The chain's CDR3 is CASSSRGPNGEQYV. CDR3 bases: TGTGCCAGCAGTTCCCGGGGGCCAAACGGCGAGCAGTACGTC.

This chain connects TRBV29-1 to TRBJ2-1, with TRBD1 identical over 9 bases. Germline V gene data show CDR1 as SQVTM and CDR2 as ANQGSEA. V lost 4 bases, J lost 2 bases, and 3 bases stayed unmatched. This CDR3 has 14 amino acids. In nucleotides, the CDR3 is TGCAGCGTTGCGGGACAGGGAACCTACAATGAGCAGTTCTTC. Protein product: CSVAGQGTYNEQFF.

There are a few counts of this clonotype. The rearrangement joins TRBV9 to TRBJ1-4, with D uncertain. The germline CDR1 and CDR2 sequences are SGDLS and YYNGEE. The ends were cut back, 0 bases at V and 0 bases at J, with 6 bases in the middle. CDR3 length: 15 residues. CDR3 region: CASSVAHSTNEKLFF. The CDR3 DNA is TGTGCCAGCAGCGTAGCCCACTCAACTAATGAAAAACTGTTTTTT.